This entry is about one TCR beta chain. Only a few counts were recorded for this clonotype. This receptor's antigen is unknown. Base qualities were left out, and no much larger clone turns up one base away. The treatment or condition label, read with the paper, signifies: allogeneic hematopoietic cell transplantation with graft depleted of TCRalphabeta T cells and CD19 B cells. The children who served as transplant recipients had been given grafts of TCRalphabeta/CD19-depleted allogeneic hematopoietic cells. The CDR3 measures 14 amino acids from cysteine to phenylalanine. Only the CDR3 part of the read is kept: 42 bases, read in frame from the first base. CDR1 SGHDT and CDR2 YYEEEE were looked up in the germline V gene. V gives up 2 bases and J gives up 0 bases, and the segment between their germline ends measures 6 bases. This sample was taken from a study of T-cell reconstitution after alpha-beta-depleted transplantation in children (dated by TCRdb to the mid-2010s). Regarding the study in general: T-cell immune reconstitution after TCRalphabeta/CD19-depleted allogeneic hematopoietic cell transplantation in children was quantitatively tracked in the study by means of TCR repertoire profiling.

The paper's findings and limits, for the study overall: In some patients, the high TCRbeta diversity seen at day 60 was put down to recipient T cells and intrathymic progenitors that had survived conditioning. The apparently early alphabetaT-cell count recovery about two months after transplant was reportedly dependent on only several hundred rapidly expanded clones derived from non-depleted graft cells. Over the following months the frequencies of hyperexpanded clones went down, and after one year T-cell counts and TCRbeta diversity were mostly credited to newly produced T cells.

Library creation used PCR. TCRdb records Illumina HiSeq 2500 as the sequencer. Molecular barcoding was employed in the preparation of TCR libraries, with unique molecular identifiers being used to normalize TCRbeta repertoire quantification. The public sequencing data were trimmed at Q25 with fastp and processed into clonotypes with MiXCR by TCRdb, which kept only in-frame beta chains. Rows matching on CDR3 protein sequence are summarized as one entry with the most common DNA and genes. The sample has hundreds of thousands of distinct CDR3 sequences on record, less than 20% of them singletons. Together, the top ten hold just under 5% of the sample.

This TCR came from a male patient younger than 18 who had a stem cell transplant for acute lymphoblastic leukemia, so the T cells may come from the graft donor. This chain joins TRBV5-6 to TRBJ2-4; the best D guess is TRBD1, with 5 bases matching. This specimen consisted of PBMCs, mostly from graft donor cells, obtained 360 days after TCRalphabeta/CD19-depleted stem cell transplant. The nucleotide sequence reads as follows: TGTGCCAGCAGCTTCAGGGTAGCCAAAAACATTCAGTACTTC. This codes for CASSFRVAKNIQYF.